This T cell receptor (beta chain) was recorded in a study of cytomegalovirus exposure and HLA in healthy donors (dated by TCRdb to 2016 to 2017). With regard to the full study: According to an earlier analysis of 550 to 700 of the donors, 200 million or so T cells yielded some 120 million unique TCR beta sequences and more than 250 Gb of sequence data. About 5 DR-DQ haplotypes were handled as single units for association and clustering, since linkage in the cohort was strong. The genetic ancestry cluster associated with self-reported Caucasian donors included 70% to 85% of the roughly 390 genotyped donors. Donor age, sex, ethnicity and CMV serostatus were collected together with the repertoire data. Among about 400 genotyped donors of the cohort, an average of roughly 230,000 unique TCR beta nucleotide sequences was sequenced per donor, of which roughly 18% were non-productive. Along with the roughly 700-subject first cohort, a separate validation cohort of over a hundred different subjects was used. Class I and class II HLA loci were covered by the typing at four-digit resolution. An early release covering roughly 640 HLA-typed donors comprised 250 to 350 gigabases of sequencing data and around 86 million unique TCR sequences. The number of typed donors differed by locus: roughly 629-630 for A, B, C, DRB1 and DQB1; 522 for DQA1; roughly 600 for DPA1; and roughly 450 for DPB1. Rather than drawing on any new phenotypic data, the later analysis identified candidate immune exposures from TCR beta sequences and the way those sequences occurred across donors. An earlier analysis of a few hundred of the donors applied high-throughput TCR beta sequencing to assess whether each TCR beta V gene segment acted as functional or pseudogenic. High-throughput TCR immunosequencing, statistical association of individual TCRs with disease status, and machine learning were combined to predict cytomegalovirus infection status. All discovery cohort repertoires had been generated on a single sequencing platform. The study used immunosequencing to profile the T cell repertoires of approximately 650 subjects and linked those repertoires to cytomegalovirus serostatus. A later analysis re-analyzed previously published TCR beta repertoires from 500 to 700 donors and added high-resolution HLA genotyping to study TCR occurrence patterns. The aim of the study was to test whether cataloging public T cell receptors could identify signatures of past pathogen exposure. A later genetic analysis used genome-wide SNP genotypes for about three fifths of the roughly 700 donors, treating that subset as a discovery cohort.

The cohort consisted of 666 healthy bone marrow donors. Cohort members were all nominally healthy when sampled, although unrecorded immune exposures were likely present. The donor was CMV seronegative and was included in the group of a few hundred seronegative cohort members. Every donor gave a peripheral blood sample, and the peripheral blood mononuclear cells from that sample were used for TCR beta sequencing. Genomic DNA extraction from the blood cell samples was performed with the Qiagen DNeasy Blood Extraction Kit. Based on the germline V gene, the CDR1 and CDR2 sequences are MNHNS and SASEGT. Inclusive of the bounding cysteine and phenylalanine, the CDR3 is 13 residues long. CDR3 DNA only is kept here, 39 bases in frame from base 1. V is shortened by 7 bases, J by 9 bases, and the region joining them spans 13 bases. Overall study results and their limits: Linkage disequilibrium might explain the correlated functional status among segregating V segments, but an unknown experimental factor could not be excluded. Compared with equally common non-associated chains, HLA-associated TCR beta chains in a later analysis were more clonally expanded and had lower generation probabilities. The earlier analysis of approximately 560 of the donors excluded roughly 17 rarely observed V segments, including chromosome 9 orphons, because counts were too low. Because the 87-base-pair reads could not distinguish some IMGT-functional V segments, including TRBV6-2 and TRBV6-3, those segments were excluded. Because some donors lacked HLA typing at each locus, the association tests relied only on the typed subset. The only immune exposure information available for the cohort was CMV serostatus. A later genetic analysis reported fewer N-insertions in productive TCRs among donors in an Asian-associated ancestry cluster than the roughly 640-donor mean. Most TCR sequences were seen in very few donors, while some public TCRs were found in many individuals. Cytomegalovirus status was reported to be diagnosed by the classifier with high specificity and sensitivity in both the original and validation cohorts. An earlier analysis of around 540 of the donors showed that most TCR beta V segments appeared in productive rearrangements either about 87% or about 30% of the time, which broadly matched IMGT annotations. Strong co-occurrence of HLA alleles, especially DR and DQ, made assigning TCR associations to individual alleles difficult. Presence/absence analyses assumed roughly uniform sequencing depth across donors, an assumption that may not hold. A later genetic analysis associated a missense DCLRE1C variant with V-gene and J-gene trimming of TCR beta chains, and an independent cohort replicated the association. A few of the identified cytomegalovirus-associated TCR beta chains were confirmed in vitro to be specific for cytomegalovirus antigens. A later analysis found that TCR association rates varied across HLA loci, with DRB1 alleles showing the most associated TCRs and HLA-C alleles the fewest. According to a later analysis, parvovirus B19, influenza, CMV and Epstein-Barr virus appeared linked to several top co-occurrence clusters. This cohort had only TCR beta chains sequenced, and the lack of alpha or paired-chain data limited which features could be detected. Most CMV-associated TCR beta chains appeared to be HLA-restricted in a later analysis, and the HLA associations seemed to be driven largely by CMV exposure. The authors suggested that the approach could potentially be generalized to other disease states and immunological phenotypes. The study gave a list of around 170 TCR beta chains associated with cytomegalovirus. Specific HLA alleles were associated with over 15,000 TCR beta sequences at a false discovery rate of 0.05 in a later analysis. A further reported finding was that TCR beta sequences accurately predicted the HLA-A and HLA-B alleles for most subjects in the first cohort. A cluster of highly shared sequence variants was judged likely to represent a technical artifact of the sequencing pipeline.

The library was generated by the immunoSEQ multiplex PCR assay. For the multiplex PCR, a mixture combining 60 forward primers for TCR Vbeta segments and 13 reverse primers for TCR Jbeta segments was used. Amplification of the CDR3 region of rearranged TCR beta genes was performed with a multiplex PCR assay on genomic DNA. The Illumina HiSeq System was used to sequence the amplified TCR beta libraries as 87-base-pair reads. The original pipeline was this. In a later analysis, 70 million to 95 million unique TCR beta chains were counted across the 500 to 700 repertoires, and some 10 million of these chains were shared by at least two donors. Raw reads were error-corrected and collapsed into unique sequences by a nearest-neighbor algorithm in which closely related sequences were merged to remove PCR and sequencing errors. CDR3 sequences were aligned to IMGT reference sequences to assign V, D and J gene segments. For a sequence to be retained, at least a six-nucleotide match to both a V gene segment and a J gene segment was required. Rearrangements were classified as productive when the CDR3 lacked stop codons and remained in frame with V and J, and all other rearrangements were classified as non-productive. Following IMGT convention, CDR3 was defined as the stretch from the second conserved V-encoded cysteine to the conserved J-encoded phenylalanine. The earlier analysis of 500 to 650 of the donors excluded any sequence lacking an unambiguous match to a single V gene segment. In an earlier analysis of several hundred of the donors, V segments were called functional above 56.7% productive rearrangements and were called segregating when the between-donor standard deviation exceeded 5%. A statistical classification framework was developed to diagnose cytomegalovirus status using the catalog of TCR beta chain sequences. In a later analysis, TCR nucleotide sequences were compared against IMGT/GENE-DB human TR gene sequences so that V and J genes could be assigned. The TCRdist pipeline was used in a later analysis to assign CDR3 sequences and most-parsimonious VDJ recombination scenarios. A later analysis defined each TCR beta chain by its CDR3 amino acid sequence plus V-gene family, and excluded reads lacking a unique V-gene family. In a later analysis, fewer than 600 highly shared, low-generation-probability nucleotide sequences were removed to address suspected cross-contamination and a sequencing artifact. A later analysis calculated a clonal expansion index for each public chain from normalized within-repertoire ranks of inferred template counts. In a later analysis, generation probabilities were computed using a VDJ recombination model fitted to out-of-frame rearrangements, and the results were checked against IGoR. In a later analysis, TCR-TCR, TCR-HLA and TCR-CMV co-occurrence was scored with hypergeometric tests, and a repertoire-size bias correction was applied to TCR pairs. To estimate false discovery rates, a later analysis permuted the HLA or CMV assignments 20 times. In a later analysis, co-occurring TCRs were grouped using DBSCAN, and TCRdist sequence similarity was added for clustering within HLA-allele-positive subsets. For co-occurrence clustering, repertoires with fewer than 30,000 or more than 120,000 public chains were excluded, along with five repertoires with anomalous nucleotide sharing. TCRdb provides this immuneACCESS table in a form limited to in-frame rearrangements. Some clones are lacking; in checked studies, under half of them reflect an unresolved V gene, and why the rest are absent is not known. V, J and clone size are those of that table, while D and trimming were read from the DNA. The sample table shows about 170,000 clones, and around four fifths are seen once. In total, the top ten clones hold about 1.9% of the sample.

Regarding this clone: The target of this receptor is not known. No base quality information exists; no much larger clone differs at one position.

What was sequenced was PBMCs. Recombination joined TRBV6-1 with TRBJ1-6, with an unclear D gene assignment. The sequence was collected from a female donor in good health and CMV-seronegative. The DNA sequence is as follows: TGTGCCAGCACGGCTGGTTGGGCTTCACCCCTCCACTTT. Its translation reads: CASTAGWASPLHF.